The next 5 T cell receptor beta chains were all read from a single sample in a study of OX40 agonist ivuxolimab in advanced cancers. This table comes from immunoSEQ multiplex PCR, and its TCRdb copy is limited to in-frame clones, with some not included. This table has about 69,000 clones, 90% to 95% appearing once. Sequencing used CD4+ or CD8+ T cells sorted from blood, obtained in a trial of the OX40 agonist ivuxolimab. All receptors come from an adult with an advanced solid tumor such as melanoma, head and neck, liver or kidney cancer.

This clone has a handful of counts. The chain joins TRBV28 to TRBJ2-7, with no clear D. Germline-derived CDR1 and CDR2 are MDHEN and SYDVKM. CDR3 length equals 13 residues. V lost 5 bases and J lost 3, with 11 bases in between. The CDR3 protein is CASSRVRNYEQYF. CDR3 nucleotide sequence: TGTGCCAGCAGTCGGGTGAGGAACTACGAGCAGTACTTC. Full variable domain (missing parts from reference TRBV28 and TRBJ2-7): DVKVTQSSRYLVKRTGEKVFLECVQDMDHENMFWYRQDPGLGLRLIYFSYDVKMKEKGDIPEGYSVSREKKERFSLILESASTNQTSMYLCASSRVRNYEQYFGPGTRLTVT.

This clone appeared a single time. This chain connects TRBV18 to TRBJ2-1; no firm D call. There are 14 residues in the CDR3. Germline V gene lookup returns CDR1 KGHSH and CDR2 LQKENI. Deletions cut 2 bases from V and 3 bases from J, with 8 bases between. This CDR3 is CASSPGQLYNEQFF. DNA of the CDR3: TGTGCCAGCTCACCAGGGCAGCTCTACAATGAGCAGTTCTTC.

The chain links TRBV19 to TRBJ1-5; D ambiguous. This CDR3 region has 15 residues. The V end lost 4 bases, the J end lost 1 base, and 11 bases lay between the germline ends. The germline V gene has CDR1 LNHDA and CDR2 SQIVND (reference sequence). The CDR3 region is CASSNGRRSNQPQHF. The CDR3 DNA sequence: TGTGCCAGTAGTAATGGCAGGAGAAGCAATCAGCCCCAGCATTTT.

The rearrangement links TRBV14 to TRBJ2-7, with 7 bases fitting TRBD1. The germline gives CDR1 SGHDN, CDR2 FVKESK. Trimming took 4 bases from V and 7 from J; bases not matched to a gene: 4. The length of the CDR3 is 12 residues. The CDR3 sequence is CASSPFRGEQYF. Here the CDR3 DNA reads TGTGCCAGCAGCCCATTCAGGGGGGAGCAGTACTTC.

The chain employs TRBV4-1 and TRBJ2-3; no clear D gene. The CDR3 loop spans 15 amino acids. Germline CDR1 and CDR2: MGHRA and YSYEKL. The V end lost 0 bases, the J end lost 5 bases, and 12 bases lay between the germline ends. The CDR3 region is CASSQDYGQIDTQYF. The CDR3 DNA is TGCGCCAGCAGCCAAGATTATGGGCAGATAGATACGCAGTATTTT.